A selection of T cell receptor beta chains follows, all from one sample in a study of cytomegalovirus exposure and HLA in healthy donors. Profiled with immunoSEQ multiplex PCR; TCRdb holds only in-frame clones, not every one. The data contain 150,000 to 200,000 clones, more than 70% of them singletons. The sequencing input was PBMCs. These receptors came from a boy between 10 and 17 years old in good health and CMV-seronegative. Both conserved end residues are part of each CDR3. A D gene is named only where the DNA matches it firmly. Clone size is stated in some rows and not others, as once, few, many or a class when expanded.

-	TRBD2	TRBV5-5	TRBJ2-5	TGTGCCAGCAGCTTGGGGGCTGGAGCGGGAGTTGGGGAGACCCAGTACTTC	CASSLGAGAGVGETQYF
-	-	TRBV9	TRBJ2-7	TGTGCCAGCAGCCTTACGACAGCATCCTACGAGCAGTACTTC	CASSLTTASYEQYF
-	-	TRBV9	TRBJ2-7	TGTGCCAGCAACCGAACGCTAACCTACGAGCAGTACTTC	CASNRTLTYEQYF
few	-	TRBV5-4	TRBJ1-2	TGTGCCAGCAGCCTGACGGGGCAGGGGTCTGGCTACACCTTC	CASSLTGQGSGYTF
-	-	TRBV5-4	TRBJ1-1	TGTGCCAGCAAACAGGGACAGAACACTGAAGCTTTCTTT	CASKQGQNTEAFF
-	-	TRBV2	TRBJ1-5	TGTGCCAGCAGGGGATTTGGGGGCTTCTGGCCCCAGCATTTT	CASRGFGGFWPQHF
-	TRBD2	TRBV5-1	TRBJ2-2	TGCGCCAGCAGCCTGACTAGCGGAAACACCGGGGAGCTGTTTTTT	CASSLTSGNTGELFF
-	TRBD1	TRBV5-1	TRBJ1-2	TGCGCCAGCAGCTTGGAGGGGGCAGGGGGCCTCTATGGCTACACCTTC	CASSLEGAGGLYGYTF
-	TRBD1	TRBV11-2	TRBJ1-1	TGTGCCAGCAGCTTAGGCAACAGGGGAAACACTGAAGCTTTCTTT	CASSLGNRGNTEAFF
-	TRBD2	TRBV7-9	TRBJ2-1	TGTGCCAGCATCACCTCAGGGAGGGTCTACAATGAGCAGTTCTTC	CASITSGRVYNEQFF
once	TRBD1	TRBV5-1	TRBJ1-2	TGCGCCAGCAGCCCGGTACAGGGGTATGGCTACACCTTC	CASSPVQGYGYTF
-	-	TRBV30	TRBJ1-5	TGTGCCTGGAAGGCGAGGGACTTTTGGGGAAATCAGCCCCAGCATTTT	CAWKARDFWGNQPQHF
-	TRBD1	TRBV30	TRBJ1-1	TGTGCCTGGAGCCTGACAGGGATTGAAGCTTTCTTT	CAWSLTGIEAFF
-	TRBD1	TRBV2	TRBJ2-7	TGTGCCAGCAGCGATTCGACAGGGGGGTATGACGAGCAGTACTTC	CASSDSTGGYDEQYF